This TCR beta chain was obtained from a study of cytomegalovirus exposure and HLA in healthy donors. Study overall: The approximately 120 validation repertoires matched the roughly 700 first-cohort repertoires in platform, a later analysis reported.

The study drew the donors from its 120-subject validation cohort, separate from the roughly 700-subject first cohort. Findings and caveats of the study: Using the classifier, cytomegalovirus status was reportedly diagnosed with high specificity and sensitivity. Investigators reported over 150 TCR beta chains as tied to cytomegalovirus.

This clone occurred once. The antigen is not known. Produced via immunoSEQ multiplex PCR; TCRdb's table is partial and in-frame only. The data hold over 200,000 clones, with roughly 88% observed a single time. This CDR3 has 13 residues. Trimming cost V 3 bases and J 6 bases, with 9 bases left between them. Germline V gene lookup returns CDR1 SGHNT and CDR2 YENEEA. Sequenced: PBMCs. The source of this sequence is a woman aged 18-29 years in good health and CMV-seronegative. The chain uses TRBV11-3 and TRBJ2-1; no reliable D call. The DNA for the CDR3 is TGTGCCAGCAGCTTCGGGTTTCCCAATGAGCAGTTCTTC. Translated: CASSFGFPNEQFF.